This T cell receptor (beta chain) stems from a study of blood T cells in healthy people across ages. Per the germline V gene, CDR1 is SGHTA and CDR2 is FQGNSA. The CDR3 extends over 11 amino acids. A word on this clonotype: One junction end does not reproduce the germline sequence, and a read error may be involved.

Each donor's blood draw was roughly 10 milliliters of peripheral blood. Sample-barcoded 5' priming and a J-beta primer mix drove a second PCR of about 7 to 12 cycles. CDR3-containing paired-end reads numbering at least 2.5 million came from each sample. TCRdb re-analysed the 5' RACE reads in MiXCR, keeping a single row per CDR3 protein. The sample consists of under 2,000,000 distinct CDR3 sequences, around half of them appearing once. This chain links TRBV7-2 with TRBJ2-1; D gene ambiguous. The sequencing input was blood. The TCR sequence derives from a woman aged 40 to 50 in good health. CDR3 DNA sequence: TGTGCCGGCAGCTTAGTTACTGAGCAGTTCTTC. This encodes CAGSLVTEQFF.